This entry lists 2 T cell receptor beta chains sequenced from one sample in a study of T cells in Graves' hyperthyroidism and ophthalmopathy. Researchers amplified the TCR beta CDR3 regions from RNA transcripts. Initially, a first-round RT-PCR of the TCR CDR3 employed the HTBI primer set. TCRdb passed the multiplex PCR reads through MiXCR, listing each CDR3 protein once. The table shows 600,000 or so distinct CDR3 sequences, with roughly 15% occurring only once. The sequenced sample was blood. All receptors come from a woman aged 45-65 years with Graves' ophthalmopathy.

This clonotype was found many times. CDR3 nucleotide sequence: TGCGCCAGCAGCCAGCCAAACCGGGGGACAGGGCATGAGCAGTACTTC. Translation: CASSQPNRGTGHEQYF. The V gene is TRBV4-1, the J gene TRBJ2-7, with 9 positions matching TRBD1. The CDR3 loop spans 16 amino acids. Germline lookup yields CDR1 MGHRA and CDR2 YSYEKL. After removal of 3 bases from V and 7 bases from J, the junction contained 13 bases not matched to a gene.

There are many counts of this clonotype. CDR3 nucleotides: TGTGCCAGCAGCCAAGCCTTTGGGGGGAGCTCCTACAATGAGCAGTTCTTC. The encoded protein is CASSQAFGGSSYNEQFF. The rearrangement joins TRBV3-1 to TRBJ2-1, with a weak D call TRBD2 (6 bases). CDR3 length equals 17 residues. CDR1 is LGHDT, CDR2 YNNKEL, per germline (reference sequence). Trimming shortened V by 1 base and J by 0 bases, and 13 bases separated the two germline ends.